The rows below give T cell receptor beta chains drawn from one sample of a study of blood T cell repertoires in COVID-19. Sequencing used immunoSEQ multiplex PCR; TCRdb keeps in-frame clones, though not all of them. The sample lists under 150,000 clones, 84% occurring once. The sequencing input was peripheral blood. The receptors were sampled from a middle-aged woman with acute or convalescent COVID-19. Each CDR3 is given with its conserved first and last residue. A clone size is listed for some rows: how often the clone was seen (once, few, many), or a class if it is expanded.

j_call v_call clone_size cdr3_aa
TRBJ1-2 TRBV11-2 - CASSTPQGNYGYTF
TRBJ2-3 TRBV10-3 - CAIRGIAGGTDTQYF
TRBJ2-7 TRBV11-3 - CASSSSGGTDHEQYF
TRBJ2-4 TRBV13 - CASSLDRSGNIQYF
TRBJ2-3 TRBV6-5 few CASSYSGTGFADTQYF
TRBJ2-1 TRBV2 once CATSSYNEQFF
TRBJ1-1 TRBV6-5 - CASNPTRPGQVAFF
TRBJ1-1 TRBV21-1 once CASSKSLEAFF
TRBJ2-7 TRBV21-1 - CASSRTKEQYF
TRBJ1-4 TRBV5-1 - CASRPGTGSGKLFF
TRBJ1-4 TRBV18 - CASSPQGAANEKLFF
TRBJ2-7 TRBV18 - CASSSDRDEQYF
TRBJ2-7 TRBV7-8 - CASSSDRDSYEQYF
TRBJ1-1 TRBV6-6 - CASSPPLGTGRYTEAFF
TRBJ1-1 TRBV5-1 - CASSLETGKKPEAFF
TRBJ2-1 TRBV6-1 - CASSEGPGGYNEQFF
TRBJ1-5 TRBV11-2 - CASSLDCHSFGQGLNQPQHF
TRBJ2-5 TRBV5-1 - CASKTGSIKETQYF
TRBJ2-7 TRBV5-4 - CASRNRDRNSYEQYF
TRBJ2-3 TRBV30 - CAWSVEDTQYF
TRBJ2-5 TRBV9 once CASSHGQGKWQETQYF
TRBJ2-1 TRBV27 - CAVKGGGNNEQFF
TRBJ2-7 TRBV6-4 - CASSDGLPPRQGMMFEQYF
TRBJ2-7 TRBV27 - CASRQRRTGQTDEQYF
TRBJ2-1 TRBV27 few CASTTPRSGTGSYNEQFF
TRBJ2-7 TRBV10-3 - CAIRTGQSYEQYF
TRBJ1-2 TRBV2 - CASGEQGSYTF
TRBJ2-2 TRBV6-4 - CASSEQGTGELFF
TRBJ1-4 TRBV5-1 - CASSLSGPSGQKLFF
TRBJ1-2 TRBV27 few CASSLSPVSRDGYTF
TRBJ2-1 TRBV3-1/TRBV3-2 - CASERGGRPYNEQFF
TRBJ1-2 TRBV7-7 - CASSLTVSYGYTF
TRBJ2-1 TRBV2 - CASSATGGRAGEQFF
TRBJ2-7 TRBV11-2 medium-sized CASSLYYEQYF
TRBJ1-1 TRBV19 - CASRLEGVAFF
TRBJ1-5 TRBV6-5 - CASKLNGGINQPQHF
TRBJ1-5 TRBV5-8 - CASSFWTGNDQPQHF
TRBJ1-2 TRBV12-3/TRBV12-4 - CASSPRDRDGYTF
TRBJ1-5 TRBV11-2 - CASSLGTGQTNQPQHF
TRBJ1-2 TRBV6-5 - CASSYSFGRGLGGYTF
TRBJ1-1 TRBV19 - CASNTGRGDEAFF
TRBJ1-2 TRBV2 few CASRRLPGQGYGYTF
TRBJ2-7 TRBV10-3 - CATWTGGKQYF
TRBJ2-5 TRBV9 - CASSAGRSGRRQETQYF
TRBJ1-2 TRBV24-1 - CATSDKGVTYGYTF
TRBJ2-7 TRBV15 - CATSSSLNYEQYF
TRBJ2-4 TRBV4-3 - CASSQDTSGGNIQYF
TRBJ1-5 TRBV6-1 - CASSEGGQGHLRSNQPQHF
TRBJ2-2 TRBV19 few CASQVVPGQGSTGELFF
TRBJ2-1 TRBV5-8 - CASSLGRGFIDEQFF
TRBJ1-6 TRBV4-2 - CASSLGQGISPPLHF
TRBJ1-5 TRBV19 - CASSIEGGNQPQHF